A single sample is the source of the 16 T cell receptor beta chains below, sequenced in a study of blood T cell repertoires in COVID-19. Sequenced by immunoSEQ multiplex PCR; TCRdb stores in-frame clones only, minus some. The sample carries about 380,000 clones, 81% recorded once. Sequencing was done on a sample of peripheral blood. Source of these receptors: a human donor with acute or convalescent COVID-19. The donor label of this sample is uncertain.

This clone was counted once. The chain has TRBV19 and TRBJ1-3; weak D call: TRBD1 (5 bases). The CDR3 extends over 13 amino acids. Per the germline V gene, CDR1 is LNHDA and CDR2 is SQIVND (reference sequence). V was shortened by 7 bases and J by 4 bases, with 11 bases between the two germline ends. The CDR3 region has the DNA TGTGCCAGTACCGGAGGGGCAGGAAACACCATATATTTT. Translation gives CASTGGAGNTIYF.

CDR3 sequence (DNA): TGTGCCAGCAGCTTACCCTTGGGCAGGGAGAACACTGAAGCTTTCTTT. Translating gives CASSLPLGRENTEAFF. The chain couples TRBV11-2 to TRBJ1-1; D possibly corresponds to TRBD1 (5 bases). Trimming stripped 2 bases from V and 1 base from J, with 14 bases between. This CDR3 has 16 amino acids. Germline V gene data show CDR1 as SGHAT and CDR2 as FQNNGV.

The CDR3, as DNA: TGTGCCAGCAGTGTATCCCGGTCCCACACCTTC. Translating it yields CASSVSRSHTF. J is TRBJ1-2 and V is TRBV2; no reliable D call. Trimming stripped 4 bases from V and 12 bases from J, with 12 bases between. This CDR3 is 11 amino acids long. The germline gives CDR1 SNHLY, CDR2 FYNNEI.

This clone showed up just a few times. V and J are TRBV6-1 and TRBJ1-4, with TRBD1 as a possible D gene (5 bases). The ends were cut back, 3 bases at V and 2 bases at J, with 10 bases in the middle. Germline V gene lookup returns CDR1 MNHNS and CDR2 SASEGT. This CDR3 has 15 amino acids. The CDR3 region has the DNA TGTGCCAGCAGTGACCGGAGGGGCACTAATGAAAAACTGTTTTTT. Protein: CASSDRRGTNEKLFF.

This clone was observed a handful of times. The genes are TRBV19 and TRBJ1-5, with a possible D match to TRBD1 (6 bases). Germline V gene lookup returns CDR1 LNHDA and CDR2 SQIVND (reference sequence). The V end was cut by 1 base, the J end by 2 bases, with 9 bases between. The CDR3 runs 15 residues. CDR3 bases: TGTGCCAGTAGTATAGCAGGGGCCCGCAATCAGCCCCAGCATTTT. It codes for CASSIAGARNQPQHF.

V gene TRBV5-1 combines with J gene TRBJ1-1; tentative D call: TRBD1 (5 bases). The CDR3 has 15 residues. Germline values: CDR1 SGHRS, CDR2 YFSETQ. V lost 3 bases and J 1 base, leaving 13 bases between the germline ends. The chain's CDR3 is CASSSRARTNTEAFF. The DNA of the CDR3 is TGCGCCAGCAGCTCCAGGGCCCGAACGAACACTGAAGCTTTCTTT.

As regards this clone: The junction departs from germline at one end; a sequencing error may be responsible. The chain couples TRBV20-1 to TRBJ1-6; 9 nucleotides align to TRBD1. The CDR3 consists of 10 residues. Germline V gene data show CDR1 as DFQATT and CDR2 as SNEGSKA (reference sequence). This chain's CDR3 is CSAGQGSRNF. CDR3 bases: TGCAGTGCTGGACAGGGGTCCCGAAACTTT.

The CDR3 DNA is TGTGCCAGCCTCCGGGAGGCCGGGTATGGCTACACCTTC. The encoded protein is CASLREAGYGYTF. V is TRBV2 and J is TRBJ1-2; D unclear. The CDR3 loop spans 13 amino acids. Trimming cost V 8 bases and J 5 bases, with 15 bases left between them. Germline V lookup: CDR1 SNHLY, CDR2 FYNNEI.

The chain employs TRBV20-1 and TRBJ1-1; the D is unclear. The CDR3 has 11 amino acids. Germline V gene sequence: CDR1 DFQATT, CDR2 SNEGSKA (reference sequence). Trimming cost V 7 bases and J 3 bases, with 9 bases left between them. The CDR3 region has the DNA TGCAGTGGCCGAGGAGACACTGAAGCTTTCTTT. Encoded protein: CSGRGDTEAFF.

This chain links TRBV7-7 with TRBJ2-1; 7 bases map to TRBD1. The CDR3 sequence is 14 residues long. The V segment lost 1 base and the J segment 6 bases; nucleotides outside the gene matches: 3. Germline-derived CDR1 and CDR2 are SSHAT and FNYEAQ (reference sequence). CDR3 in amino acids: CASSLGAGGNEQFF. The CDR3, as DNA: TGTGCCAGCAGCTTAGGGGCAGGGGGCAATGAGCAGTTCTTC.

This clone is a singleton in its sample. The chain has TRBV7-6 and TRBJ1-1; 9 nucleotides line up with TRBD1. Germline CDR1 SGHVS, CDR2 FNYEAQ. V shed 5 bases, J shed 4 bases, and the junction held 8 bases outside the gene matches. The CDR3 spans 15 residues. The DNA of the CDR3 is TGTGCCAGCAGCGATACGGGACAGGGAAGCACTGAAGCTTTCTTT. It specifies CASSDTGQGSTEAFF.

V and J are TRBV19 and TRBJ1-3; no definite D call. Germline V lookup: CDR1 LNHDA, CDR2 SQIVND (reference sequence). The V end lost 6 bases, the J end lost 0 bases, and 12 bases lay between the germline ends. The CDR3 is 15 residues long. The CDR3 sequence is CASRTTESSGNTIYF. CDR3 coding DNA: TGTGCCAGTAGAACAACAGAGAGCTCTGGAAACACCATATATTTT.

The V gene is TRBV2, the J gene TRBJ2-3; possible D gene TRBD1, 7 bases. V gave up 6 bases and J gave up 2 bases, with 15 bases separating them. This CDR3 has 15 residues. Germline lookup yields CDR1 SNHLY and CDR2 FYNNEI. CDR3 loop: CASRLGGGLTDTQYF. The CDR3 region has the DNA TGTGCCAGCAGGCTCGGAGGGGGCCTCACAGATACGCAGTATTTT. The full variable domain, with the rest looked up from reference TRBV2 and TRBJ2-3, is EPEVTQTPSHQVTQMGQEVILRCVPISNHLYFYWYRQILGQKVEFLVSFYNNEISEKSEIFDDQFSVERPDGSNFTLKIRSTKLEDSAMYFCASRLGGGLTDTQYFGPGTRLTVL.

The chain couples TRBV5-4 to TRBJ2-7; the match to TRBD1 covers 11 bases. The germline V gene has CDR1 SGHNT and CDR2 YYREEE (reference sequence). This CDR3 comprises 13 residues. With 4 bases clipped from V and 9 bases from J, the junction kept 6 bases outside the gene matches. CDR3 in DNA: TGTGCCAGCAGCGGGACAGGGGGAATCGGGCAGTACTTC. Protein sequence: CASSGTGGIGQYF.

The rearrangement uses TRBV5-1 and TRBJ1-1; D unclear. The germline gives CDR1 SGHRS, CDR2 YFSETQ. V lost 0 bases to trimming and J lost 1 base, with 4 bases between them. This CDR3 has 13 amino acids. For the CDR3, the DNA is TGCGCCAGCAGCTTGGCCTGGAACACTGAAGCTTTCTTT. Its translation: CASSLAWNTEAFF.

The genes are TRBV7-2 and TRBJ1-3; D is possibly TRBD1 (6 bases). Trimming cost V 1 base and J 5 bases, with 15 bases left between them. This CDR3 contains 16 residues. Germline CDR1 is SGHTA and CDR2 is FQGNSA. CDR3 protein: CASSLGMGTGRNTIYF. CDR3 nucleotides: TGTGCCAGCAGCTTAGGAATGGGAACAGGGCGAAACACCATATATTTT.